The clone carrying this T cell receptor beta chain appeared a few times. This sample was included in a study of blood T cell repertoires in COVID-19. Sequencing was performed with immunoSEQ multiplex PCR; in TCRdb, only in-frame clones are kept and a portion is missing. Found here are about 200,000 clones, roughly nine tenths of them singletons; the top ten hold more than 0.7%. The CDR3 covers 17 residues. With 2 bases removed from V and 2 bases from J, the gap between germline ends came to 15 bases. Germline V lookup: CDR1 MGHRA, CDR2 YSYEKL. This sequence was found in a woman in her 70s with acute or convalescent COVID-19. Sequencing was performed on peripheral blood. The rearrangement uses TRBV4-1 and TRBJ2-2; D gene uncertain. The CDR3 coding sequence is TGCGCCAGCAGCCAACCAGAAGAGGCTATTAACACCGGGGAGCTGTTTTTT. This codes for CASSQPEEAINTGELFF.